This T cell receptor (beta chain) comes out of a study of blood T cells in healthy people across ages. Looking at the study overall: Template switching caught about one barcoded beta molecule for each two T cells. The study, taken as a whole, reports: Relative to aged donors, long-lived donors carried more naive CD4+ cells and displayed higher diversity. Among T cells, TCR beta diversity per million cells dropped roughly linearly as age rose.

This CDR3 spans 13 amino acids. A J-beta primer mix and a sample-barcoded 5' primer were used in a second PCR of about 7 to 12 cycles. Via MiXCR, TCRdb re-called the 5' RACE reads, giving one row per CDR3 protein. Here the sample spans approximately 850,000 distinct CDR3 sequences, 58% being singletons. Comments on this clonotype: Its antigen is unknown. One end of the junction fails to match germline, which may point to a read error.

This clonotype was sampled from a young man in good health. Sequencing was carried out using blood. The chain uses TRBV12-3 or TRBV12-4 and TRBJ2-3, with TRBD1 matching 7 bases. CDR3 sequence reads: CASKGANTDMQYF. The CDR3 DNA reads TGTGCCAGCAAGGGGGCGAACACAGATATGCAGTATTTT.